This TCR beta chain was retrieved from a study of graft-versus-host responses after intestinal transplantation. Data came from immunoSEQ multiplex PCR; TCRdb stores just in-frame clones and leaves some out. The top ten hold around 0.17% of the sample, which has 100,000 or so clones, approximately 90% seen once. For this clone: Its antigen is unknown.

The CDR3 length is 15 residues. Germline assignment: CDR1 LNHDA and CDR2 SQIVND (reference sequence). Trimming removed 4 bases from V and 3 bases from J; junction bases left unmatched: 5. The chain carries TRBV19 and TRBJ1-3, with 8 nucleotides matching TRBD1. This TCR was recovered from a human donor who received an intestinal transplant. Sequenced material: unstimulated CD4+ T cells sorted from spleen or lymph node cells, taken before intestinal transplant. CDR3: CASSKQGGVGNTIYF. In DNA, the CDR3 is TGTGCCAGTAGTAAACAGGGGGGAGTTGGAAACACCATATATTTT.